This TCR beta chain was captured by sequencing in a study of glioma-infiltrating T cells. The length of the CDR3 is 14 residues. The germline V and J ends were trimmed by 3 bases and 4 bases, with 9 bases remaining between them. TCR alpha and beta CDR3 regions were amplified from RNA using iRepertoire nested multiplex PCR. A single record per CDR3 protein comes from TCRdb applying MiXCR to the multiplex PCR reads. This sample has 90,000 to 100,000 distinct CDR3 sequences, with around 37% found just once. This clonotype was detected many times. Sequenced input: glioma tissue, nonneoplastic brain tissue, or PBMCs (not recorded which). This sequence was found in a human donor with low-grade glioma or glioblastoma, undergoing nonglioma brain surgery, or in good health (not recorded which). The V call is TRBV12-3 or TRBV12-4, the J call TRBJ2-2, with D hard to call. Written as DNA, the CDR3 is TGTGCCAGCAGTTTGGGGATGTCCACCGGGGAGCTGTTTTTT. Translation gives CASSLGMSTGELFF.